The 20 T cell receptor beta chains below come from one sample, sequenced in a study of T-cell memory formation after mild COVID-19. TCRdb used MiXCR to reprocess the 5' RACE reads, holding one entry per CDR3 protein. The sample has under 550,000 distinct CDR3 sequences; 15% to 20% are singletons. Sequencing was performed on PBMCs or a T cell subset sorted from them (not recorded which). Source of these receptors: an adult woman who had mild COVID-19 (a few samples of this study predate the infection). Cell type and time point are not known.

A few counts support this clonotype. The V and J genes are TRBV6-6 and TRBJ1-3, with TRBD1 matching over 8 bases. V was clipped by 7 bases and J by 1 base; unmatched bases: 3. In germline, CDR1 is MNHNY, CDR2 SVGAGI (reference sequence). This CDR3 has 14 amino acids. DNA for the CDR3: TGTGCCAGCATCACAGGGGGATCTGGAAACACCATATATTTT. This translates into CASITGGSGNTIYF.

The chain uses TRBV4-1 and TRBJ2-1; D not certain. Germline values: CDR1 MGHRA, CDR2 YSYEKL. CDR3 length: 13 residues. V lost 5 bases and J lost 6, with 11 bases in between. The CDR3: CASSASSVNEQFF. In DNA, the CDR3 is TGCGCCAGCAGCGCCTCTTCGGTCAATGAGCAGTTCTTC.

This clonotype was seen a handful of times. The J gene is TRBJ2-7, the V gene TRBV30; D gene unclear. Germline assignment: CDR1 GTSNPN and CDR2 SVGIG (reference sequence). Trimming removed 6 bases from V and 1 base from J, with 16 bases in between. This CDR3 contains 14 residues. This CDR3 reads CACQPLPPSYEQYF. In DNA, the CDR3 is TGTGCCTGCCAGCCCCTACCACCTTCCTACGAGCAGTACTTC.

The V gene is TRBV19, the J gene TRBJ1-2, with unresolved D. CDR1 and CDR2 from the germline V gene are LNHDA and SQIVND (reference sequence). The CDR3 sequence is 12 residues long. The germline V and J ends were trimmed by 5 bases and 2 bases, with 6 bases remaining between them. CDR3 sequence reads: CASSPYNYGYTF. As DNA, the CDR3 is TGTGCCAGTAGTCCCTACAACTATGGCTACACCTTC.

This sequence joins TRBV29-1 and TRBJ2-7; 7 bases fit TRBD1. J gave up 6 bases and V 5 bases, and 13 bases lay outside the gene matches. Germline CDR1 SQVTM, CDR2 ANQGSEA. CDR3 length: 14 residues. The CDR3 here is CSVKGQPANLEQYF. The DNA of the CDR3 is TGCAGCGTTAAGGGACAGCCAGCTAACCTCGAGCAGTACTTC.

The V and J genes are TRBV20-1 and TRBJ2-4; the D gene is possibly TRBD2 (5 bases). The CDR3 is 13 amino acids. Germline CDR1 reads DFQATT; CDR2 reads SNEGSKA (reference sequence). The CDR3: CSPRALAKNIQYF. In DNA, the CDR3 is TGCAGCCCGCGGGCCCTAGCCAAAAACATTCAGTACTTC.

The chain uses TRBV3-1 and TRBJ1-2; 10 bases are a match to TRBD1. Trimming took 2 bases from V and 6 from J; bases not matched to a gene: 3. This CDR3 contains 14 residues. CDR1 is LGHDT and CDR2 is YNNKEL in the germline V gene (reference sequence). CDR3 nucleotides: TGTGCCAGCAGCCAACTGACAGGGGGCAATGGCTACACCTTC. Protein: CASSQLTGGNGYTF. The full variable domain, rest sourced from reference TRBV3-1 and TRBJ1-2, is DTAVSQTPKYLVTQMGNDKSIKCEQNLGHDTMYWYKQDSKKFLKIMFSYNNKELIINETVPNRFSPKSPDKAHLNLHINSLELGDSAVYFCASSQLTGGNGYTFGSGTRLTVV.

V is TRBV30 and J is TRBJ2-5, with no clear D. V was trimmed by 7 bases and J by 2 bases, leaving 14 bases between them. CDR1 is GTSNPN and CDR2 is SVGIG in the germline V gene (reference sequence). The CDR3 is 13 residues long. In nucleotides, the CDR3 is TGTGCCTTTGCCTGGGATCCACAAGAGACCCAGTACTTC. The encoded protein is CAFAWDPQETQYF.

This clonotype turned up a few times. The V and J genes are TRBV30 and TRBJ2-2, with D maybe TRBD2 (6 bases). Trimming removed 5 bases from V and 7 bases from J, with 20 bases in between. From germline, CDR1 is GTSNPN and CDR2 SVGIG (reference sequence). The CDR3 consists of 15 residues. CDR3 protein: CAWGTNLARSGELFF. The CDR3 DNA reads as TGTGCCTGGGGGACGAACCTAGCGAGGAGCGGGGAGCTGTTTTTT.

This chain connects TRBV7-2 to TRBJ1-2, with D uncertain. The V end was cut by 3 bases, the J end by 3 bases, with 8 bases between. This CDR3 is 13 amino acids long. Germline assignment: CDR1 SGHTA and CDR2 FQGNSA. The CDR3 DNA sequence: TGTGCCAGCAGCTTCCAGAGGGACTATGGCTACACCTTC. This translates into CASSFQRDYGYTF.

The table lists this clonotype with a few counts. The J gene is TRBJ1-2, the V gene TRBV12-3 or TRBV12-4; no firm D call. The CDR3 is made up of 14 amino acids. V gave up 1 base and J gave up 3 bases, with 9 bases separating them. The CDR3 DNA sequence: TGTGCCAGCAGTTTAGGAGGACCTGACTATGGCTACACCTTC. This translates into CASSLGGPDYGYTF.

The V gene is TRBV20-1, the J gene TRBJ2-4, with D uncertain. The CDR3 is made up of 13 amino acids. V lost 6 bases and J lost 0, with 9 bases in between. Germline-derived CDR1 and CDR2 are DFQATT and SNEGSKA (reference sequence). This chain's CDR3 is CSAQLLAKNIQYF. DNA of the CDR3: TGCAGTGCCCAGCTCCTAGCCAAAAACATTCAGTACTTC.

A few counts support this clonotype. The V and J genes are TRBV5-1 and TRBJ2-1; D ambiguous. The length of the CDR3 is 17 residues. V shed 4 bases and J shed 10 bases, with 27 bases lying between them. The V gene's germline CDR1 is SGHRS and CDR2 YFSETQ. Here the CDR3 reads CASSKREPAPRSREQFF. The CDR3 DNA reads as TGCGCCAGCAGCAAACGTGAGCCGGCCCCACGATCCCGGGAGCAGTTCTTC.

V usage is TRBV25-1 and J usage is TRBJ1-3; D may be TRBD1 (6 bases). This CDR3 has 15 residues. Germline CDR1 and CDR2: MGHDK and SYGVNS. Trimming removed 4 bases from V and 3 bases from J, with 13 bases in between. The DNA for the CDR3 is TGTGCCAGCAGTGCGACAGGCCCGGGTGGAAACACCATATATTTT. As protein: CASSATGPGGNTIYF.

This clonotype came up a few times. The chain joins TRBV12-3 or TRBV12-4 to TRBJ2-1, with 10 bases identical to TRBD2. V lost 7 bases to trimming and J lost 7 bases; unmatched junction nucleotides: 7. The CDR3 covers 14 residues. This CDR3 reads CASIIAGGRNEQFF. CDR3 DNA: TGTGCCAGCATTATAGCGGGAGGTCGAAATGAGCAGTTCTTC.

The chain is built from TRBV5-4 and TRBJ2-3; 9 bases align to TRBD2. Looked up from germline, CDR1 is SGHNT and CDR2 is YYREEE (reference sequence). This CDR3 is 15 amino acids long. Trimming removed 3 bases from V and 6 bases from J; junction bases left unmatched: 8. For the CDR3, the DNA is TGTGCCAGCAGCTCCAGCGGGGGGAGTATTGATACGCAGTATTTT. Translated: CASSSSGGSIDTQYF. Using reference TRBV5-4 and TRBJ2-3 for the parts outside the CDR3, the full variable domain is ETGVTQSPTHLIKTRGQQVTLRCSSQSGHNTVSWYQQALGQGPQFIFQYYREEENGRGNFPPRFSGLQFPNYSSELNVNALELDDSALYLCASSSSGGSIDTQYFGPGTRLTVL.

A few counts support this clonotype. The chain has TRBV7-9 and TRBJ1-4; possible D gene TRBD1, 5 bases. Germline V gene lookup returns CDR1 SEHNR and CDR2 FQNEAQ (reference sequence). The CDR3 consists of 14 residues. Trimming pared 3 bases from V and 4 bases from J, leaving 9 bases between. CDR3 nucleotide sequence: TGTGCCAGCAGCTTCGGGCAGGGTAATGAAAAACTGTTTTTT. Translating gives CASSFGQGNEKLFF.

As to this clonotype: It is unclear where the CDR3 begins or ends on the DNA, so no DNA is shown, and the CDR3 is as TCRdb lists it. CDR3 sequence reads: CASSVGQGARNAF. The J gene is TRBJ1-2, the V gene TRBV5-1; TRBD1, the D gene given by the table, was not confirmed from the DNA. A total of 13 residues make up the CDR3, ends included. CDR1 and CDR2 from the germline V gene are SGHRS and YFSETQ.

The chain joins TRBV7-3 to TRBJ2-7; a possible D gene is TRBD2 (5 bases). Trimming removed 3 bases at V and 2 bases at J, with 11 bases between. The CDR3 is 14 residues long. Germline V CDR1 and CDR2: SGHTA, FQGTGA. The CDR3: CASSFSSGTYEQYF. CDR3 coding DNA: TGTGCCAGCAGCTTTTCCTCCGGGACCTACGAGCAGTACTTC.

The chain uses TRBV7-9 and TRBJ1-1; 8 nucleotides align to TRBD1. The trim removed 8 bases at V and 6 bases at J, leaving 20 bases unmatched. The CDR3 has 17 residues. Germline CDR1 and CDR2: SEHNR and FQNEAQ (reference sequence). The CDR3 DNA reads TGTGCCAGCGCTTTAAGCTACCGGGGGACAGGAGGTCCTGAAGCTTTCTTT. Translation gives CASALSYRGTGGPEAFF.